This T cell receptor beta chain was recorded in a study of blood T cell repertoires in COVID-19. As for the study in general: Sources were T cells, B-cell-depleted T cells, or PBMCs; the material itself was cDNA or gDNA.

This clone came up a few times. Authors' methods: Reference gene primer amplification in the assay estimated nucleated cell counts. Sequenced by immunoSEQ multiplex PCR; TCRdb stores in-frame clones only, minus some. Clonal size and the V and J genes are those of that table, whereas D and trimming came from the DNA. Found here are about half a million clones, 70% to 90% of them singletons; the top ten hold 3.2%. Sequencing was carried out using peripheral blood. The receptor was derived from a human donor in a cohort sampled during active COVID-19.

CDR3 residues: CASSRTGGSTDTQYF. CDR3 bases: TGTGCCAGCAGCCGTACAGGGGGCAGCACAGATACGCAGTATTTT. The chain has TRBV6-2 or TRBV6-3 and TRBJ2-3; 9 positions match TRBD1. The CDR3 is made up of 15 amino acids. Per the germline V gene, CDR1 is MNHEY and CDR2 is SVGEGT. V lost 6 bases, J lost 0 bases, and 4 bases stayed unmatched.